This paragraph covers one T cell receptor (beta chain) sequence. The CDR3 sequence is 13 residues long. Germline V gives CDR1 MGHRA, CDR2 YSYEKL. Trimming shortened V by 5 bases and J by 6 bases, and 14 bases separated the two germline ends. Time point defined: newly diagnosed GD, antithyroid drugs for less than 3 months. From PBMCs, RNA was extracted and then used to make the TCR library. Patient provenance is recorded as an endocrinology department in Xi'an, China. These data come from a study of regulatory T cells in long-lasting Graves disease. According to the study, TCR beta libraries were built with iRepertoire HTBI primers and CDR3-region Arm-PCR. Via MiXCR, TCRdb re-called the multiplex PCR reads, giving one row per CDR3 protein. Among roughly 530,000 distinct CDR3 sequences listed, about 16% were seen once. The sample was also linked to a second study, of T cells in Graves' hyperthyroidism and ophthalmopathy. From that study: Model-based prediction identified ophthalmopathy a median about 6.8 months prior to its onset.

This receptor was identified in a woman aged 40-65 years with Graves disease. Sequenced material: peripheral blood mononuclear cells (PBMCs), taken at new diagnosis, from a patient treated with antithyroid drugs. The chain uses TRBV4-1 and TRBJ2-7; D unresolved. CDR3 protein: CASSFSMTLEQYF. Written as DNA, the CDR3 is TGCGCCAGCAGCTTCTCTATGACGCTCGAGCAGTACTTC.